This TCR beta chain originates from a study of radiotherapy plus CTLA-4 blockade in lung cancer. The overall study: Objective responses were recorded in less than 20% of patients, with disease control recorded in about 33%. Study-level results: Peripheral blood showed expansion of tumor-derived TCR clones after radiotherapy and ipilimumab.

Receiving focal radiation plus CTLA-4 blockade with ipilimumab were patients who had chemo-refractory metastatic non-small-cell lung cancer. Sequencing used immunoSEQ multiplex PCR; TCRdb keeps in-frame clones, though not all of them. The table lists roughly 110,000 clones, 70% to 90% of them singletons. A note on this clone: The antigen is unknown.

The specimen was peripheral blood, collected from a patient treated with radiotherapy plus ipilimumab. The receptor was derived from a human donor with non-small cell lung cancer that progressed on radiotherapy plus ipilimumab. Some clones in this sample may be carry-over from other donors' samples.

In nucleotides, the CDR3 is TGTGCCAGCAGCATCGGGCCGGGGGTTACGGGCGAGCAGTACTTC. Amino acids: CASSIGPGVTGEQYF. The V and J genes are TRBV5-6 and TRBJ2-7; TRBD2 is a possible D gene (6 bases). The CDR3 extends over 15 amino acids. CDR1 and CDR2 from the germline V gene are SGHDT and YYEEEE. The V end lost 4 bases, the J end lost 6 bases, and 20 bases lay between the germline ends.